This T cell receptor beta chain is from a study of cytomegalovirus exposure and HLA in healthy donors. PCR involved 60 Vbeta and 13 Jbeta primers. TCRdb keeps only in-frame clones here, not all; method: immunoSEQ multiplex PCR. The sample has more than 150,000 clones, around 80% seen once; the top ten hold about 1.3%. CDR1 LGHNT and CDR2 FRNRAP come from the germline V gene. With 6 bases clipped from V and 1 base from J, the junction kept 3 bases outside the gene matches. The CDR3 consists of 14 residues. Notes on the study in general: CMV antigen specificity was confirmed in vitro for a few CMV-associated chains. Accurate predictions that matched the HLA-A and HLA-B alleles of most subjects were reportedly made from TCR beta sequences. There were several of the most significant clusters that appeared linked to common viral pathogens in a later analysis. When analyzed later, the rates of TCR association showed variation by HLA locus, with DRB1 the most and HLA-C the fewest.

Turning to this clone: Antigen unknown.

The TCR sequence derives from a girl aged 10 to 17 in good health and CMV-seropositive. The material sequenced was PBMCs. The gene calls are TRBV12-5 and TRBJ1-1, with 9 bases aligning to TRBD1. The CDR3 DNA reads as TGTGCTAGTGGCCTGACAGGGGGGAACACTGAAGCTTTCTTT. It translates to CASGLTGGNTEAFF.